This is a list of T cell receptor beta chains from one sample in a study of T cell changes during pregnancy in multiple sclerosis. Here immunoSEQ multiplex PCR was the method, and the copy in TCRdb shows in-frame clones only, minus some. Of about 99,000 clones in the sample, roughly 92% were seen once. Specimen: peripheral blood, collected after pregnancy. Every receptor here comes from a female donor with multiple sclerosis, enrolled in a pregnancy study. CDR3s include the opening cysteine and the closing phenylalanine or tryptophan. D genes are given only for firm matches. Expanded clones get a size class; other rows say once, few or many, or leave the size out.

v_call,j_call,d_call,clone_size,cdr3_nt,cdr3_aa
TRBV27,TRBJ1-2,-,-,TGTGCCACCCTCCCCGACTATGGCTACACCTTC,CATLPDYGYTF
TRBV27,TRBJ1-1,-,-,TGTGCCAGCAGTTTAGGACTGATAGGCACTGAAGCTTTCTTT,CASSLGLIGTEAFF
TRBV7-9,TRBJ2-1,-,-,TGTGCCAGCAGCCCTTACCGGGACATGGATGAGCAGTTCTTC,CASSPYRDMDEQFF
TRBV4-3,TRBJ1-3,-,-,TGCGCCAGCAGCCAAGCTCCAGGGGCTGGAAACACCATATATTTT,CASSQAPGAGNTIYF
TRBV4-2,TRBJ1-5,-,-,TGTGCCAGCAGCCAAGATGAGGGGAGGGGTGGCGGTCAGCCCCAGCATTTT,CASSQDEGRGGGQPQHF
TRBV2,TRBJ2-1,TRBD1,-,TGTGCCAGCCGGGGCGGGACAGGGCCCTACAATGAGCAGTTCTTC,CASRGGTGPYNEQFF
TRBV13,TRBJ2-3,TRBD2,-,TGTGCCAGCAGCTTATGGGGTAGCGGGGCCCCGGATACGCAGTATTTT,CASSLWGSGAPDTQYF
TRBV5-1,TRBJ1-2,-,-,TGCGCCAGCAGCTTGTCGACTGGCTATGGCTACACCTTC,CASSLSTGYGYTF
TRBV27,TRBJ2-7,TRBD1,-,TGTGCCAGCAGTTCACCGGGACAGGGGGCGTACGAGCAGTACTTC,CASSSPGQGAYEQYF
TRBV7-8,TRBJ2-3,TRBD1,-,TGTGCCAGCAGCTGGACAGGGGGCGATACGCAGTATTTT,CASSWTGGDTQYF
TRBV19,TRBJ2-3,TRBD2,once,TGTGCCAGTAGTGCTTTAGCGGGAGATCCCACAGATACGCAGTATTTT,CASSALAGDPTDTQYF
TRBV7-2,TRBJ1-2,TRBD1,-,TGTGCCAGCAGCTCTGGGACAGCCTATGGCTACACCTTC,CASSSGTAYGYTF
TRBV19,TRBJ1-1,TRBD1,-,TGTGCCAGTAGGAGACCTCCGGGACAGCTCACTGAAGCTTTCTTT,CASRRPPGQLTEAFF
TRBV4-1,TRBJ2-1,TRBD2,-,TGCGCCAGCAGTCAGACTAGCGGGAGTAAAAATGAGCAGTTCTTC,CASSQTSGSKNEQFF
TRBV4-3,TRBJ1-2,-,once,TGCGCCAGCAGCCAAGACAGTTTAAACCATGGCTACACCTTC,CASSQDSLNHGYTF
TRBV19,TRBJ1-1,-,-,TGTGCCAGTAGTCTCGGGGGGAACACTGAAGCTTTCTTT,CASSLGGNTEAFF
TRBV27,TRBJ2-1,TRBD1,-,TGTGCCAGCGGACAGGGCTTGTACAATGAGCAGTTCTTC,CASGQGLYNEQFF
TRBV5-1,TRBJ2-7,-,-,TGCGCCAGCAGCTTGGGACACAACTCCTACGAGCAGTACTTC,CASSLGHNSYEQYF
TRBV2,TRBJ2-5,-,once,TGTGCCAGCAGTGATCAGCGAGAGACCCAGTACTTC,CASSDQRETQYF
TRBV6-5,TRBJ1-4,TRBD1,-,TGTGCCAGCAGTTACGGGGGACAGTCTAATGAAAAACTGTTTTTT,CASSYGGQSNEKLFF
TRBV27,TRBJ1-2,-,-,TGTGCCAGCACAGGATGGGGGGGGTCTTATGGCTACACCTTC,CASTGWGGSYGYTF
TRBV5-1,TRBJ1-1,-,-,TGCGCCAGCAGCCCGACACTTAACACTGAAGCTTTCTTT,CASSPTLNTEAFF
TRBV7-9,TRBJ1-2,-,-,TGTGCCAGCAGCTTAAGTTCGACAGCTATTAACTATGGCTACACCTTC,CASSLSSTAINYGYTF
TRBV5-1,TRBJ1-1,TRBD1,-,TGCGCCAGCAGCCCCCGGACAGGCGTGAACACTGAAGCTTTCTTT,CASSPRTGVNTEAFF
TRBV6-6,TRBJ2-7,-,-,TGTGCCAGCAGTTACTCGGGCGGGACCTACGAGCAGTACTTC,CASSYSGGTYEQYF
TRBV9,TRBJ1-1,-,-,TGTGCCAGCAGCAAAGAGGGAAATCAGGCTGAAGCTTTCTTT,CASSKEGNQAEAFF
TRBV19,TRBJ2-3,-,-,TGTGCCAGTAGTCCCCCGGGCAGGGGGGCAGATACGCAGTATTTT,CASSPPGRGADTQYF
TRBV5-4,TRBJ2-1,TRBD1,-,TGTGCCAGCAGCTTGGGGGCCAGGGGGCGGAATGAGCAGTTCTTC,CASSLGARGRNEQFF
TRBV18,TRBJ2-3,-,-,TGTGCCAGCTCCCAAATAGATACGCAGTATTTT,CASSQIDTQYF
TRBV9,TRBJ2-2,TRBD1,-,TGTGCCAGCAGCGTAGGCGACAGGGGCATTTCCGGGGAGCTGTTTTTT,CASSVGDRGISGELFF
TRBV18,TRBJ1-2,-,-,TGTGCCAGCTCACCACGTCGGGGGGAGTATGGCTACACCTTC,CASSPRRGEYGYTF
TRBV27,TRBJ2-3,TRBD2,-,TGTGCCAGCAGTTTATGGGGGGGGACTAGCACAGATACGCAGTATTTT,CASSLWGGTSTDTQYF
TRBV6-4,TRBJ2-1,TRBD1,once,TGTGCCAGCAGTCCCGGGACAGGGGGGAATGAGCAGTTCTTC,CASSPGTGGNEQFF
TRBV6-5,TRBJ1-5,TRBD1,-,TGTGCCAGCAAGGGCGGACAGGACAATCAGCCCCAGCATTTT,CASKGGQDNQPQHF
TRBV6-6,TRBJ1-5,-,-,TGTGCCAGCAGGGCAGGGGTTCAGCCCCAGCATTTT,CASRAGVQPQHF
TRBV18,TRBJ2-3,-,-,TGTGCCAGCTCACCAGGAGGGACAGATACGCAGTATTTT,CASSPGGTDTQYF
TRBV6-5,TRBJ2-1,TRBD2,once,TGTGCCAGCAGTTTGACTAGCGGAGATTACAATGAGCAGTTCTTC,CASSLTSGDYNEQFF
TRBV7-9,TRBJ2-1,-,-,TGTGCCAGCAGCGCATCCCGGGTTTGGTACAATGAGCAGTTCTTC,CASSASRVWYNEQFF
TRBV19,TRBJ1-2,TRBD1,-,TGTGCCAGTAGTCCTATTCCTGGGACAGGAAGAGGAGATGGCTACACCTTC,CASSPIPGTGRGDGYTF
TRBV6-6,TRBJ1-1,TRBD1,-,TGTGCCAGCAGTAGACAGGGATTGAACACTGAAGCTTTCTTT,CASSRQGLNTEAFF
TRBV7-9,TRBJ1-5,-,once,TGTGCCAGCAGCTTCCCGAGGAGGGTCGCTCAGCCCCAGCATTTT,CASSFPRRVAQPQHF
TRBV18,TRBJ1-1,TRBD1,-,TGTGCCAGCTCACCTACAACAGGGGGTAGTGAAGCTTTCTTT,CASSPTTGGSEAFF
TRBV27,TRBJ2-7,-,once,TGTGCCTCCCAGCGGGCAAGCCCTCTTTACTCCTACGAGCAGTACTTC,CASQRASPLYSYEQYF
TRBV28,TRBJ2-2,TRBD1,-,TGTGCCAGCACCTCTGGACAGGGAACTTACCTCACCGGGGAGCTGTTTTTT,CASTSGQGTYLTGELFF
TRBV6-5,TRBJ1-1,TRBD1,-,TGTGCCAGCAGTTACTATACAGGGGGGGGTGCCGGCGGAGCTTTCTTT,CASSYYTGGGAGGAFF